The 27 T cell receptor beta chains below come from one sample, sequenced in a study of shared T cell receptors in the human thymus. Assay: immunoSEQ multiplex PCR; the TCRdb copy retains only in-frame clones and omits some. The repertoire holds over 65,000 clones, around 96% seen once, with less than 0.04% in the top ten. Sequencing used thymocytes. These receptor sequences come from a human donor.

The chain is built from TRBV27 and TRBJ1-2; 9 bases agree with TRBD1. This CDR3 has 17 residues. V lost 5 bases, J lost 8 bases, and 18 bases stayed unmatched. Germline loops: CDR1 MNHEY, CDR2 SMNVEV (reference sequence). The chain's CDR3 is CASSPSRDRARRWGYTF. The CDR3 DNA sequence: TGTGCCAGCAGTCCCAGCCGGGACAGGGCGAGAAGGTGGGGCTACACCTTC.

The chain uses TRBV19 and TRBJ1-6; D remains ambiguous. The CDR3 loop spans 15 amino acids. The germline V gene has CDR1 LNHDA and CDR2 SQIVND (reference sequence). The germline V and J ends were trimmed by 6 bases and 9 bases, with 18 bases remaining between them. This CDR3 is CASSGRGCRISPLHF. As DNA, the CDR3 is TGTGCCAGTAGCGGACGCGGTTGTAGGATTTCACCCCTCCACTTT.

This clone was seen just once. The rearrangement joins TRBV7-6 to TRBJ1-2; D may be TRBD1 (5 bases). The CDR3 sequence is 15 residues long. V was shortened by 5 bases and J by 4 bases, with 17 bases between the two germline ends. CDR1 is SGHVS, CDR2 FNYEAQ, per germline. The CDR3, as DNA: TGTGCCAGCAGCCCTAGGGCCGGGGGGGGCTATGGCTACACCTTC. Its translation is CASSPRAGGGYGYTF.

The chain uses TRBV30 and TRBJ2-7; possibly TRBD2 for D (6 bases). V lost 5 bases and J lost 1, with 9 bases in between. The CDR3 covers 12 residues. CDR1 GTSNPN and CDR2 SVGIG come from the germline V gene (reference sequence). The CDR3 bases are TGTGCCTGGGGGGGAGGTTCCTACGAGCAGTACTTC. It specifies CAWGGGSYEQYF.

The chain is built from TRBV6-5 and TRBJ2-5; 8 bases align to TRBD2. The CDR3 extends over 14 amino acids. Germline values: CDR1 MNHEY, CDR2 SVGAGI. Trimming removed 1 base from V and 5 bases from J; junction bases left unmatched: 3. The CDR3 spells CASSYLSGGETQYF. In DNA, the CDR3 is TGTGCCAGCAGTTACTTATCGGGGGGGGAGACCCAGTACTTC.

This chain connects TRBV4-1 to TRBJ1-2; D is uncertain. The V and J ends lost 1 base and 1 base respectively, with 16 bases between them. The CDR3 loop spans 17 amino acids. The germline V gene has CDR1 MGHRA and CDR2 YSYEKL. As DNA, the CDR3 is TGCGCCAGCAGCCAAGCCCCTGGACGAACCATTAACTATGGCTACACCTTC. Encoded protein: CASSQAPGRTINYGYTF.

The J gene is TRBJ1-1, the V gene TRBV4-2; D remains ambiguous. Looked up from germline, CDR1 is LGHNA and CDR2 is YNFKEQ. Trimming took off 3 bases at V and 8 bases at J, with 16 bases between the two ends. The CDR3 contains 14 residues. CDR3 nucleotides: TGTGCCAGCAGCCATACGGTCGAGGGTGTGGAAGCTTTCTTT. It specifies CASSHTVEGVEAFF.

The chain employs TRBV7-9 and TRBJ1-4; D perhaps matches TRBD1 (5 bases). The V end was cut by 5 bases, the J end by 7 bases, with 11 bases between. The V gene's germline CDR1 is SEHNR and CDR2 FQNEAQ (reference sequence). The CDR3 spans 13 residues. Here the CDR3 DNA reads TGTGCCAGCAGCCCCGGGACCCGTGAAAAACTGTTTTTT. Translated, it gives CASSPGTREKLFF.

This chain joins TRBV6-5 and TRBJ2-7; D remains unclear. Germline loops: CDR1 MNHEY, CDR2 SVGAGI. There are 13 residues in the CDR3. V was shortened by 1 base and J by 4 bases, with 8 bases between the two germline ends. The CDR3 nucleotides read TGTGCCAGCAGTTACTTAGGCCTATACGAGCAGTACTTC. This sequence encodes CASSYLGLYEQYF.

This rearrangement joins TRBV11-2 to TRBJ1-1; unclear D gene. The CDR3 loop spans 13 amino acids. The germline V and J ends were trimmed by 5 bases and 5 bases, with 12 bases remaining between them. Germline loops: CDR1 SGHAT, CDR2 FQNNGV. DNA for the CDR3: TGTGCCAGCAGCAAAGACATCAGGACTGAAGCTTTCTTT. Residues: CASSKDIRTEAFF. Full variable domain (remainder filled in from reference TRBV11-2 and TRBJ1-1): EAGVAQSPRYKIIEKRQSVAFWCNPISGHATLYWYQQILGQGPKLLIQFQNNGVVDDSQLPKDRFSAERLKGVDSTLKIQPAKLEDSAVYLCASSKDIRTEAFFGQGTRLTVV.

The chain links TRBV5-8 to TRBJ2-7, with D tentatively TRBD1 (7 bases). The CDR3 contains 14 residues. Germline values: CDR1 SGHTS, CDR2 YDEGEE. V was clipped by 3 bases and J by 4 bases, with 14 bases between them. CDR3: CASSSPQGGYEQYF. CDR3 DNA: TGTGCCAGCAGCTCACCTCAGGGGGGTTACGAGCAGTACTTC.

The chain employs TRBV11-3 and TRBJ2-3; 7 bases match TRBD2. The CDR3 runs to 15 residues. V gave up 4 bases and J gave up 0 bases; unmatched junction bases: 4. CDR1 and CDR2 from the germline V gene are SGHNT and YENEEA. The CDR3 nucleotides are TGTGCCAGCAGCTCCAGCGGGGCTAGCACAGATACGCAGTATTTT. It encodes CASSSSGASTDTQYF.

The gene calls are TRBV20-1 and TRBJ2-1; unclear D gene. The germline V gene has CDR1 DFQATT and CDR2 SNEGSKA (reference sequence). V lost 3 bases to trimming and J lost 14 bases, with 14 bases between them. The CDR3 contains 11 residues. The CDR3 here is CSARGRGYKFF. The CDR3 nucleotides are TGCAGTGCTAGGGGCCGAGGATATAAGTTCTTC.

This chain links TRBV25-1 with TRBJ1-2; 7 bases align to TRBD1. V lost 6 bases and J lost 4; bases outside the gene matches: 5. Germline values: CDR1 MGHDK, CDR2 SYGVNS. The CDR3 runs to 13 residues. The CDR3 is CASRQGISYGYTF. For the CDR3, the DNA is TGTGCCAGCAGACAGGGGATAAGCTATGGCTACACCTTC.

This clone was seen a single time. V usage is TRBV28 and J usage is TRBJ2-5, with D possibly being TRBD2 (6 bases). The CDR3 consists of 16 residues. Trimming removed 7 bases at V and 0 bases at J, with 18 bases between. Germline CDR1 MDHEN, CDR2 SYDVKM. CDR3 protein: CASTCRGYLHQETQYF. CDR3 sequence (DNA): TGTGCCAGCACTTGTCGGGGGTATCTCCACCAAGAGACCCAGTACTTC.

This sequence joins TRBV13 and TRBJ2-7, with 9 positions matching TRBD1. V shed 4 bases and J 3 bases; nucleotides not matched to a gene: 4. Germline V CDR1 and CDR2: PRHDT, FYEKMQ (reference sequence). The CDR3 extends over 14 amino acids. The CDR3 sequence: CASSSGTGNYEQYF. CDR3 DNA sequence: TGTGCCAGCAGCTCCGGGACAGGGAACTACGAGCAGTACTTC. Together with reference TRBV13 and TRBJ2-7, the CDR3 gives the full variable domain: AAGVIQSPRHLIKEKRETATLKCYPIPRHDTVYWYQQGPGQDPQFLISFYEKMQSDKGSIPDRFSAQQFSDYHSELNMSSLELGDSALYFCASSSGTGNYEQYFGPGTRLTVT.

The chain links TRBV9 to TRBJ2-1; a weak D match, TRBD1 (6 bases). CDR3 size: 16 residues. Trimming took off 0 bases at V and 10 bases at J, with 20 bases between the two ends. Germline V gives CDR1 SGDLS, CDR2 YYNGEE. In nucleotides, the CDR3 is TGTGCCAGCAGCGTAGCTAGTTTATGGGGGCCCGGAGAGCAGTTCTTC. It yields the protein CASSVASLWGPGEQFF.

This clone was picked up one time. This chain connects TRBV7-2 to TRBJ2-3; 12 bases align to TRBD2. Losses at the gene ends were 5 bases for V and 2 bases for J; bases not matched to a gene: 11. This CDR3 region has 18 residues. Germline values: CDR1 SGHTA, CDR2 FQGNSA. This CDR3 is CASSTSITSGGTTDTQYF. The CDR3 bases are TGTGCCAGCAGCACCTCGATCACTAGCGGGGGGACCACAGATACGCAGTATTTT.

CDR3 amino acids: CASSRALLAGESGELFF. The DNA for the CDR3 is TGTGCCAGCAGCCGAGCCCTATTGGCAGGGGAGTCCGGGGAGCTGTTTTTT. The rearrangement joins TRBV7-8 to TRBJ2-2; D might be TRBD1 (6 bases). The CDR3 is 17 amino acids. CDR1 SGHVS and CDR2 FQNEAQ come from the germline V gene. V was shortened by 5 bases and J by 6 bases, with 22 bases between the two germline ends.

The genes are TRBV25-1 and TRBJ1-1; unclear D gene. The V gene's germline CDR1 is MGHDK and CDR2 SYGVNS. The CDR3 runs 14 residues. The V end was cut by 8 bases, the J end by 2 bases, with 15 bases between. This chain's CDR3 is CASGWGGDNTEAFF. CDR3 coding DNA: TGTGCCAGCGGTTGGGGTGGAGATAACACTGAAGCTTTCTTT.

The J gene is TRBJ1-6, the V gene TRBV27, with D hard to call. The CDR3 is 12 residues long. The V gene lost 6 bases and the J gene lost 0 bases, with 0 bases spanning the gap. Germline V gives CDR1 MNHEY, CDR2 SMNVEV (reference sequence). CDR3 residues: CASSSYNSPLHF. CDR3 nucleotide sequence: TGTGCCAGCAGCTCCTATAATTCACCCCTCCACTTT.

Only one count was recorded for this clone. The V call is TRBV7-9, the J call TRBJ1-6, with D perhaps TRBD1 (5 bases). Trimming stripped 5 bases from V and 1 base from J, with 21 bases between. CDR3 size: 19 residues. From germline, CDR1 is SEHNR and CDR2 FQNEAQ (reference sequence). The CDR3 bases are TGTGCCAGCAGCCCACGCGGAGGGACTGGGGAATCCTATAATTCACCCCTCCACTTT. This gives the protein CASSPRGGTGESYNSPLHF. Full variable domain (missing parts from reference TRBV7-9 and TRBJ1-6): DTGVSQNPRHKITKRGQNVTFRCDPISEHNRLYWYRQTLGQGPEFLTYFQNEAQLEKSRLLSDRFSAERPKGSFSTLEIQRTEQGDSAMYLCASSPRGGTGESYNSPLHFGNGTRLTVT.

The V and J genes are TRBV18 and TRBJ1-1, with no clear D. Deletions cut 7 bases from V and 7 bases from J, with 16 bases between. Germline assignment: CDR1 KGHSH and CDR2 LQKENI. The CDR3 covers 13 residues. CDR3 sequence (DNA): TGTGCCAGCTTCCAAGCCGCGTTTCTTGAAGCTTTCTTT. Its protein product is CASFQAAFLEAFF.

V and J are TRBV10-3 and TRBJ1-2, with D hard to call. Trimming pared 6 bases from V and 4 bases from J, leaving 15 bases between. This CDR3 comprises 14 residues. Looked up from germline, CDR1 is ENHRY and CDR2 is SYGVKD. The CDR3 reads CAISALSSVYGYTF. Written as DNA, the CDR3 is TGTGCCATCAGCGCCCTGTCCAGCGTCTATGGCTACACCTTC.

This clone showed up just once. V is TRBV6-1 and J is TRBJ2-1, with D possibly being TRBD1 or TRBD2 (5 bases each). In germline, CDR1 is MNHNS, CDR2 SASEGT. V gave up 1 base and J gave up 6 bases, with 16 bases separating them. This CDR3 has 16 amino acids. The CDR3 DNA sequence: TGTGCCAGCAGTGAAGAGGGACCACTCCCAGGCAATGAGCAGTTCTTC. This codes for CASSEEGPLPGNEQFF.

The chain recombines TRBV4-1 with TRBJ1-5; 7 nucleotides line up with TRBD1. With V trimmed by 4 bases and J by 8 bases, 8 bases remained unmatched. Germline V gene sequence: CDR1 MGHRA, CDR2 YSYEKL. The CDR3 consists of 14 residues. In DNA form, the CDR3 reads TGCGCCAGCAGCCCCGGGACAGTCGGAGAGCCCCAGCATTTT. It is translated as CASSPGTVGEPQHF.

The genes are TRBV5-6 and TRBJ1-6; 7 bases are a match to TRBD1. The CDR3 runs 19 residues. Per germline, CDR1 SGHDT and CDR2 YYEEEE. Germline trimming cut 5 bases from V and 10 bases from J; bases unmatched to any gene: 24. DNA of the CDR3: TGTGCCAGCAGTTCCATTGGGGGGGAGACAGGGCAAAGACGATCACCCCTCCACTTT. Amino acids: CASSSIGGETGQRRSPLHF.